One sample yielded the 27 T cell receptor beta chains listed below, sequenced in a study of cytomegalovirus exposure and HLA in healthy donors. Vbeta (60) and Jbeta (13) primers were used in the PCR. Sequencing was performed with immunoSEQ multiplex PCR; in TCRdb, only in-frame clones are kept and a portion is missing. This repertoire shows under 150,000 clones, 77% found once; its top ten account for 4.9%. The sequenced sample was PBMCs. These receptors all stem from a woman in her 50s in good health and CMV-seronegative.

The chain is built from TRBV7-3 and TRBJ2-7; D is unresolved. Deletions cut 2 bases from V and 2 bases from J, with 7 bases between. Germline V gives CDR1 SGHTA, CDR2 FQGTGA. The CDR3 is 13 residues long. The CDR3 reads CASSLSQAYEQYF. In DNA form, the CDR3 reads TGTGCCAGCAGCTTATCCCAGGCCTACGAGCAGTACTTC. Full variable domain (remainder filled in from reference TRBV7-3 and TRBJ2-7): GAGVSQTPSNKVTEKGKYVELRCDPISGHTALYWYRQSLGQGPEFLIYFQGTGAADDSGLPNDRFFAVRPEGSVSTLKIQRTERGDSAVYLCASSLSQAYEQYFGPGTRLTVT.

The J gene is TRBJ2-5, the V gene TRBV7-2, with 9 nucleotides matching TRBD1. V shed 5 bases and J 7 bases; nucleotides not matched to a gene: 11. The CDR3 length is 15 residues. CDR1 is SGHTA and CDR2 is FQGNSA in the germline V gene. CDR3 amino acids: CASSPPDRGRGTQYF. The CDR3 DNA sequence: TGTGCCAGCAGCCCGCCGGACAGGGGTCGGGGGACCCAGTACTTC.

The rearrangement uses TRBV20-1 and TRBJ2-4; TRBD2 matches at 8 bases. Germline V gene data show CDR1 as DFQATT and CDR2 as SNEGSKA (reference sequence). The CDR3 has 11 amino acids. The CDR3 nucleotides read TGCAGGGTGGCGGGGGGAAACATTCAGTACTTC. This encodes CRVAGGNIQYF.

J is TRBJ1-4 and V is TRBV27; tentative D call: TRBD1 (5 bases). The CDR3 loop spans 14 amino acids. Between the trimmed V and J ends, which lost 2 bases and 8 bases, there was a span of 12 bases. In germline, CDR1 is MNHEY, CDR2 SMNVEV (reference sequence). DNA of the CDR3: TGTGCCAGCAGTTTAGGAGGGGATAGGGAAAAACTGTTTTTT. It yields the protein CASSLGGDREKLFF.

The V gene is TRBV4-3, the J gene TRBJ2-2; 8 bases fit TRBD1. The CDR3 is made up of 16 amino acids. After removal of 3 bases from V and 3 bases from J, the junction contained 6 bases not matched to a gene. Germline V CDR1 and CDR2: LGHNA, YSLEER. CDR3 sequence reads: CASSQTRDRYTGELFF. The CDR3 region has the DNA TGCGCCAGCAGCCAGACCCGGGACAGGTACACCGGGGAGCTGTTTTTT.

The chain links TRBV7-2 to TRBJ1-5; no reliable D call. Germline V CDR1 and CDR2: SGHTA, FQGNSA. With 5 bases removed from V and 5 bases from J, the gap between germline ends came to 16 bases. CDR3 length equals 15 residues. CDR3 sequence: CASSRELSYDQPQHF. The CDR3 nucleotides are TGTGCCAGCAGCCGAGAACTAAGTTACGATCAGCCCCAGCATTTT.

The chain employs TRBV13 and TRBJ2-7; D is perhaps TRBD1 (6 bases). The germline V and J ends were trimmed by 4 bases and 4 bases, with 14 bases remaining between them. CDR1 and CDR2 from the germline V gene are PRHDT and FYEKMQ (reference sequence). The CDR3 runs to 14 residues. CDR3 in amino acids: CASSSRGRGYEQYF. The CDR3 coding sequence is TGTGCCAGCAGCTCTAGGGGAAGGGGGTACGAGCAGTACTTC.

This clone was observed once. The gene calls are TRBV6-1 and TRBJ2-7; D is possibly TRBD2 (5 bases). V lost 2 bases, J lost 1 base, and 15 bases lay in between. The CDR3 sequence is 16 residues long. Germline V gene sequence: CDR1 MNHNS, CDR2 SASEGT. As DNA, the CDR3 is TGTGCCAGCAGTGAATCCGGGATCTTTTCTTCCTACGAGCAGTACTTC. This sequence encodes CASSESGIFSSYEQYF.

The chain recombines TRBV7-9 with TRBJ2-4; TRBD1 matches 9 bases. Germline trimming cut 4 bases from V and 2 bases from J; bases unmatched to any gene: 15. CDR3 length: 19 residues. Germline V gene sequence: CDR1 SEHNR, CDR2 FQNEAQ (reference sequence). The CDR3 sequence: CASSSPRGQGVLTKNIQYF. The DNA of the CDR3 is TGTGCCAGCAGCTCACCACGGGGACAGGGAGTGCTGACCAAAAACATTCAGTACTTC. The full variable domain, completed using reference TRBV7-9 and TRBJ2-4, is DTGVSQNPRHKITKRGQNVTFRCDPISEHNRLYWYRQTLGQGPEFLTYFQNEAQLEKSRLLSDRFSAERPKGSFSTLEIQRTEQGDSAMYLCASSSPRGQGVLTKNIQYFGAGTRLSVL.

The sample holds a few counts of this clone. The chain has TRBV11-2 and TRBJ2-7; 8 bases fit TRBD1. Per the germline V gene, CDR1 is SGHAT and CDR2 is FQNNGV. The ends lost 2 bases at V and 0 bases at J; junction bases unmatched: 6. The CDR3 has 16 amino acids. The CDR3 loop reads CASSLFDRGGSYEQYF. The CDR3, as DNA: TGTGCCAGCAGCTTATTCGACAGGGGCGGCTCCTACGAGCAGTACTTC.

This chain joins TRBV10-1 and TRBJ1-6, with unresolved D. Trimming cost V 3 bases and J 0 bases, with 9 bases left between them. Per the germline V gene, CDR1 is WNHNN and CDR2 is SYGVQD (reference sequence). The CDR3 contains 16 residues. Here the CDR3 reads CASSEQRSSYNSPLHF. CDR3 sequence (DNA): TGCGCCAGCAGTGAACAGAGAAGCTCCTATAATTCACCCCTCCACTTT.

V and J are TRBV15 and TRBJ1-2; 7 positions agree with TRBD1. The V segment lost 5 bases and the J segment 6 bases; nucleotides outside the gene matches: 6. Germline V gives CDR1 LNHNV, CDR2 YYDKDF (reference sequence). The CDR3 has 13 residues. In nucleotides, the CDR3 is TGTGCCACCAGCTCAGGGGGACTGAATGGCTACACCTTC. It is translated as CATSSGGLNGYTF.

This clone has more than one count but fewer than ten. The CDR3 nucleotides read TGCAGTGCTAGACAGAACACTGAAGCTTTCTTT. It codes for CSARQNTEAFF. This chain uses TRBV20-1 with TRBJ1-1, with D unclear. Germline CDR1 is DFQATT and CDR2 is SNEGSKA (reference sequence). CDR3 size: 11 residues. V was pared by 2 bases and J by 1 base, with 2 bases between.

The rearrangement uses TRBV6-5 and TRBJ2-7, with D unresolved. CDR1 is MNHEY, CDR2 SVGAGI, per germline. Trimming left V 0 bases short and J 3 bases short, with 12 bases between. The CDR3 is 15 amino acids. In DNA, the CDR3 is TGTGCCAGCAGTTACTCGGCAAATACACACTACGAGCAGTACTTC. Protein sequence: CASSYSANTHYEQYF.

The rearrangement links TRBV5-6 to TRBJ1-4; D call uncertain. The V and J ends lost 4 bases and 0 bases respectively, with 10 bases between them. The germline V gene has CDR1 SGHDT and CDR2 YYEEEE. The CDR3 is made up of 15 amino acids. CDR3 DNA: TGTGCCAGCAGCCGACGCGGTGCAACTAATGAAAAACTGTTTTTT. Translated, it gives CASSRRGATNEKLFF.

This clone was recorded a few times. The chain uses TRBV4-1 and TRBJ1-1, with TRBD1 matching over 8 bases. The trim removed 3 bases at V and 6 bases at J, leaving 6 bases unmatched. The CDR3 spans 14 residues. Per germline, CDR1 MGHRA and CDR2 YSYEKL. The CDR3 spells CASSHAGGSAEAFF. CDR3 sequence (DNA): TGCGCCAGCAGCCACGCAGGGGGCAGCGCTGAAGCTTTCTTT.

The CDR3 protein is CAWSGLAGKSYNEQFF. The CDR3 DNA sequence: TGTGCCTGGAGTGGTCTGGCGGGGAAATCCTACAATGAGCAGTTCTTC. The gene calls are TRBV30 and TRBJ2-1, with a possible D match to TRBD2 (6 bases). There are 16 residues in the CDR3. Germline CDR1 and CDR2: GTSNPN and SVGIG (reference sequence). V lost 1 base to trimming and J lost 1 base, with 14 bases between them.

The chain couples TRBV30 to TRBJ1-6, with 8 bases matching TRBD1. This CDR3 spans 16 amino acids. CDR1 is GTSNPN, CDR2 SVGIG, per germline (reference sequence). The J segment lost 8 bases and the V segment lost 5 bases, leaving 14 bases of the junction unmatched. The CDR3 DNA is TGTGCCTGGGACAGGGGACTACCCTCCGGGGATTCACCCCTCCACTTT. Translating it yields CAWDRGLPSGDSPLHF.

The genes are TRBV2 and TRBJ1-5; 8 bases map to TRBD1. V trimming: 5 bases; J trimming: 6 bases; junction bases outside the gene matches: 12. CDR3 length: 16 residues. Germline CDR1 is SNHLY and CDR2 is FYNNEI. The CDR3 is CASSTTGTGKGQPQHF. In DNA, the CDR3 is TGTGCCAGCAGTACAACAGGGACAGGCAAAGGTCAGCCCCAGCATTTT.

This sequence joins TRBV9 and TRBJ2-7, with D possibly matching TRBD2 (5 bases). V lost 0 bases to trimming and J lost 0 bases, with 13 bases between them. The CDR3 length is 16 residues. CDR1 is SGDLS, CDR2 YYNGEE, per germline. The CDR3 loop reads CASSVDGEVSSYEQYF. The CDR3 region has the DNA TGTGCCAGCAGCGTAGACGGGGAAGTCAGCTCCTACGAGCAGTACTTC. Based on the CDR3 plus reference TRBV9 and TRBJ2-7, the full variable domain is DSGVTQTPKHLITATGQRVTLRCSPRSGDLSVYWYQQSLDQGLQFLIQYYNGEERAKGNILERFSAQQFPDLHSELNLSSLELGDSALYFCASSVDGEVSSYEQYFGPGTRLTVT.

This chain links TRBV7-9 with TRBJ2-2, with TRBD1 matching 7 bases. This CDR3 comprises 15 residues. CDR1 SEHNR and CDR2 FQNEAQ come from the germline V gene (reference sequence). The V gene end was trimmed by 5 bases and the J gene end by 1 base; junction bases not matched to a gene: 4. The CDR3 DNA is TGTGCCAGCAGCCACCGGGACAGGAACACCGGGGAGCTGTTTTTT. Amino acid sequence: CASSHRDRNTGELFF.

Ten or more counts support this clone. At one end the junction does not follow the germline gene, possibly because of a read error. The chain uses TRBV7-7 and TRBJ2-1; 9 bases line up with TRBD2. The germline V gene has CDR1 SSHAT and CDR2 FNYEAQ (reference sequence). CDR3 length: 14 amino acids. DNA of the CDR3: TGTGCTAGCAGCTTAGCTGGACTAGCGAATGAGCAGTTCTTC. The encoded protein is CASSLAGLANEQFF.

The CDR3 protein is CASSLGGQSYEQYF. The DNA of the CDR3 is TGTGCCAGCAGCTTGGGGGGGCAGTCCTACGAGCAGTACTTC. This chain links TRBV5-4 with TRBJ2-7; tentatively, D is TRBD1 (6 bases). In germline, CDR1 is SGHNT, CDR2 YYREEE (reference sequence). The CDR3 has 14 amino acids. Trimming took 0 bases from V and 1 from J, leaving 8 bases between them.

The genes are TRBV5-6 and TRBJ1-6; 11 positions match TRBD1. Germline CDR1 is SGHDT and CDR2 is YYEEEE. The CDR3 covers 14 residues. V lost 4 bases and J lost 8; bases outside the gene matches: 2. The CDR3 here is CASSTGQGDSPLHF. The CDR3 DNA reads TGTGCCAGCAGCACGGGACAGGGGGATTCACCCCTCCACTTT. Full variable domain (missing parts from reference TRBV5-6 and TRBJ1-6): DAGVTQSPTHLIKTRGQQVTLRCSPKSGHDTVSWYQQALGQGPQFIFQYYEEEERQRGNFPDRFSGHQFPNYSSELNVNALLLGDSALYLCASSTGQGDSPLHFGNGTRLTVT.

The V call is TRBV15, the J call TRBJ2-1; tentative D call: TRBD1 (6 bases). V lost 9 bases and J lost 9, with 21 bases in between. CDR3 length equals 14 residues. Germline assignment: CDR1 LNHNV and CDR2 YYDKDF (reference sequence). CDR3 amino acids: CATQSPQGIGEQFF. The CDR3, as DNA: TGTGCCACTCAATCCCCTCAGGGGATCGGTGAGCAGTTCTTC. Combining the CDR3 with reference TRBV15 and TRBJ2-1 gives the whole variable domain DAMVIQNPRYQVTQFGKPVTLSCSQTLNHNVMYWYQQKSSQAPKLLFHYYDKDFNNEADTPDNFQSRRPNTSFCFLDIRSPGLGDTAMYLCATQSPQGIGEQFFGPGTRLTVL.

Concerning this clone: The same CDR3 can be traced to other DNA sequences in this sample. V is TRBV6-4 and J is TRBJ2-2; the D gene is possibly TRBD2 (6 bases). The germline CDR1 and CDR2 sequences are MRHNA and SNTAGT. The V end was cut by 4 bases, the J end by 4 bases, with 10 bases between. CDR3 size: 14 residues. The CDR3 sequence: CASSAGGSTGELFF. The CDR3 nucleotides are TGTGCCAGCAGTGCTGGGGGGTCCACCGGGGAGCTGTTTTTT.

The chain combines TRBV5-1 with TRBJ2-6; D is unclear. Trimming removed 4 bases at V and 1 base at J, with 6 bases between. CDR3 length: 14 residues. The germline V gene encodes CDR1 SGHRS and CDR2 YFSETQ. CDR3 loop: CASSPSSGANVLTF. The CDR3 DNA follows: TGCGCCAGCAGCCCGTCTTCTGGGGCCAACGTCCTGACTTTC.